The next 5 T cell receptor beta chains were all read from a single sample in a study of blood T cell repertoires in COVID-19. Some clones are missing from TCRdb's copy, which holds only in-frame ones; the method was immunoSEQ multiplex PCR. In the table there are around 470,000 clones, 89% of which are singletons. Sequenced: peripheral blood. These receptors were obtained from a man aged 18-30 years with COVID-19, enrolled during active disease.

The chain employs TRBV2 and TRBJ1-4; D uncertain. This CDR3 contains 13 residues. CDR1 and CDR2 (germline): SNHLY, FYNNEI. Trimming pared 4 bases from V and 6 bases from J, leaving 9 bases between. The CDR3 reads CASSGNTYEKLFF. The CDR3, as DNA: TGTGCCAGCAGTGGAAACACGTATGAAAAACTGTTTTTT.

The chain is built from TRBV10-3 and TRBJ1-1; 7 nucleotides align to TRBD1. CDR3 length: 14 amino acids. The V and J ends lost 10 bases and 6 bases, in that order; junction bases with no gene match: 14. In germline, CDR1 is ENHRY, CDR2 SYGVKD. CDR3 in amino acids: CATALDRWGAEAFF. In DNA, the CDR3 is TGTGCCACCGCCTTGGACAGGTGGGGGGCTGAAGCTTTCTTT.

Here the CDR3 DNA reads TGTGCCAGCAGCCAAGTTATACTAGCGGGAGGGCAGGGCACAGATACGCAGTATTTT. It codes for CASSQVILAGGQGTDTQYF. This chain links TRBV3-1 (or the pseudogene TRBV3-2) with TRBJ2-3, with TRBD2 matching over 13 bases. The length of the CDR3 is 19 residues. Germline trimming cut 1 base from V and 1 base from J; bases unmatched to any gene: 8. Germline V gene data show CDR1 as LGHDT and CDR2 as YNNKEL (reference sequence).

The chain carries TRBV7-2 and TRBJ2-3; 9 bases align to TRBD1. Germline V gives CDR1 SGHTA, CDR2 FQGNSA. J was trimmed by 6 bases and V by 0 bases; bases with no gene match: 7. The CDR3 length is 16 residues. The CDR3 DNA reads TGTGCCAGCAGCTTAGCGCGGGACAGGGTTAGGGATACGCAGTATTTT. It codes for CASSLARDRVRDTQYF. Full variable domain (rest looked up from reference TRBV7-2 and TRBJ2-3): GAGVSQSPSNKVTEKGKDVELRCDPISGHTALYWYRQSLGQGLEFLIYFQGNSAPDKSGLPSDRFSAERTGGSVSTLTIQRTQQEDSAVYLCASSLARDRVRDTQYFGPGTRLTVL.

The chain employs TRBV11-2 and TRBJ2-7, with TRBD1 as a possible D gene (6 bases). V was shortened by 3 bases and J by 2 bases, with 8 bases between the two germline ends. The germline V gene has CDR1 SGHAT and CDR2 FQNNGV. The CDR3 totals 13 residues. The CDR3 DNA reads as TGTGCCAGCAGCTTGGGGGCCACCTACGAGCAGTACTTC. Residues: CASSLGATYEQYF.